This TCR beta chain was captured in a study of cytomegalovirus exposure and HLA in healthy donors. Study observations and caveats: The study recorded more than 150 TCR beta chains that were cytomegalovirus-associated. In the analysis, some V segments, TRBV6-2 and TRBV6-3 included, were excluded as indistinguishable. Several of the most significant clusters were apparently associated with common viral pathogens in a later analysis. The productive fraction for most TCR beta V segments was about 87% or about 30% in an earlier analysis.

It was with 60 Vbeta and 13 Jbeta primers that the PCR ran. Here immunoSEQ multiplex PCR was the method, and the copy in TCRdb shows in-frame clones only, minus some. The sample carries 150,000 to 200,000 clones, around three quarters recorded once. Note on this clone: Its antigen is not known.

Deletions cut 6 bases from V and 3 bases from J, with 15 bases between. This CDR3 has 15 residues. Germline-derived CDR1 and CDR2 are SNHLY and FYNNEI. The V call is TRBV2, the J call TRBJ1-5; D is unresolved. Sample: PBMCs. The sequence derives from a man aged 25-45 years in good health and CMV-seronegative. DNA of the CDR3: TGTGCCAGCAGGGACGAGCGGGGATACAATCAGCCCCAGCATTTT. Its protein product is CASRDERGYNQPQHF. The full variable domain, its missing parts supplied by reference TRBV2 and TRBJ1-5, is EPEVTQTPSHQVTQMGQEVILRCVPISNHLYFYWYRQILGQKVEFLVSFYNNEISEKSEIFDDQFSVERPDGSNFTLKIRSTKLEDSAMYFCASRDERGYNQPQHFGDGTRLSIL.